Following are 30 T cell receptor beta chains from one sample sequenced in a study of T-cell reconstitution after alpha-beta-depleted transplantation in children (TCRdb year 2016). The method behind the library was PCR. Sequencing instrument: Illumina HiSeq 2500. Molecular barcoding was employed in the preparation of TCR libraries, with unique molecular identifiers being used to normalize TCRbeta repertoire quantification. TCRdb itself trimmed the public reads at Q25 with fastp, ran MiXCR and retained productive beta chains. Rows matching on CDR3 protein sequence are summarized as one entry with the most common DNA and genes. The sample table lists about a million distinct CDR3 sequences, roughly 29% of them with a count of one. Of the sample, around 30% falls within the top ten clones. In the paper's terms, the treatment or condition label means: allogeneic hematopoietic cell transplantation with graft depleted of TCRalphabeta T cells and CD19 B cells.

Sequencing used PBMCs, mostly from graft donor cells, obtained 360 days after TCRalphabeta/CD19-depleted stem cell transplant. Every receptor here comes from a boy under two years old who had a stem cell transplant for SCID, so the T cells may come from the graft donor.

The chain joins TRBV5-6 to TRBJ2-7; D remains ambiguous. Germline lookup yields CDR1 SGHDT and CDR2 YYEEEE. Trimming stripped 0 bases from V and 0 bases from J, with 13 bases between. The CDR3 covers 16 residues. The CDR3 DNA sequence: TGTGCCAGCAGCTTGGTTGGGTTGGGGTTCTCCTACGAGCAGTACTTC. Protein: CASSLVGLGFSYEQYF.

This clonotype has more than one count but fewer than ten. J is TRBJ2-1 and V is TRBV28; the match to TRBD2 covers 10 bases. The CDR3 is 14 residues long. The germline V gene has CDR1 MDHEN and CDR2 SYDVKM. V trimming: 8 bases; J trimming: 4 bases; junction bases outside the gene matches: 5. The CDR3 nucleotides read TGTGCCAGCGTCGGGACTAGCGTTTACAATGAGCAGTTCTTC. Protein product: CASVGTSVYNEQFF.

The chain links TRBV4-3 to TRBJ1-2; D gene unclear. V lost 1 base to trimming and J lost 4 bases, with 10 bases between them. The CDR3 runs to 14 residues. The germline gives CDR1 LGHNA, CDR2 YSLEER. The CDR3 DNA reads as TGCGCCAGCAGCCAAGGGCCAGCTTCCTATGGCTACACCTTC. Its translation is CASSQGPASYGYTF.

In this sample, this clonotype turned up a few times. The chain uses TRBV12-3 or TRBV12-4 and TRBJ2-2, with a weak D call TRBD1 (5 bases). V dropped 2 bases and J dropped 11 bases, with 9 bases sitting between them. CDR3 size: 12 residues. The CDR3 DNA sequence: TGTGCCAGCAGTTTAAGGGGTTCTGAGCTGTTTTTT. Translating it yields CASSLRGSELFF.

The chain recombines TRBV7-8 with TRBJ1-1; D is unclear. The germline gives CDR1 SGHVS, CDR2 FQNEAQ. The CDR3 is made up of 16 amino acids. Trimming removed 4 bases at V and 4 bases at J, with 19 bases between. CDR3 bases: TGTGCCAGCAGCTCCGGACGGCTGAGTGTGAGCACTGAAGCTTTCTTT. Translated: CASSSGRLSVSTEAFF.

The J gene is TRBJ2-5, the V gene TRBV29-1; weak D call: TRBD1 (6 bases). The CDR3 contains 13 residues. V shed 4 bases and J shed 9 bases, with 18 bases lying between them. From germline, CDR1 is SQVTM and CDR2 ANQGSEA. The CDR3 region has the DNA TGCAGCGTTGGCCCCGGGCAGGGGATCTCCCAGTACTTC. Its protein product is CSVGPGQGISQYF.

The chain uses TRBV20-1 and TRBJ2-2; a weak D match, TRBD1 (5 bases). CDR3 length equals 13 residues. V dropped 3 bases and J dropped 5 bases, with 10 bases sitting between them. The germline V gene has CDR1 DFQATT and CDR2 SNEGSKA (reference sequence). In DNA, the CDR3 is TGCAGTGCTAGTAACCAGGGAACCGGGGAGCTGTTTTTT. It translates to CSASNQGTGELFF.

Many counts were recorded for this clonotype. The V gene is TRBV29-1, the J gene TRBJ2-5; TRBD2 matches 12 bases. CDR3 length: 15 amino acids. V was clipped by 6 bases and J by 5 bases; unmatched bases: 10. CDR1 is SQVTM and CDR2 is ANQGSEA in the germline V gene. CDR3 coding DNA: TGCAGCGTGGCCTCTAGCGGGGGGGCGGATGAGACCCAGTACTTC. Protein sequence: CSVASSGGADETQYF.

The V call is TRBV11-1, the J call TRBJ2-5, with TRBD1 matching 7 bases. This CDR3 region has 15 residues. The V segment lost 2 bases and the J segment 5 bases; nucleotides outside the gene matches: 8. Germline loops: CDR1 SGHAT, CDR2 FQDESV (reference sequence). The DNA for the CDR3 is TGTGCCAGCAGCTTAAACAGGGGCGGCTCGGAGACCCAGTACTTC. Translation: CASSLNRGGSETQYF.

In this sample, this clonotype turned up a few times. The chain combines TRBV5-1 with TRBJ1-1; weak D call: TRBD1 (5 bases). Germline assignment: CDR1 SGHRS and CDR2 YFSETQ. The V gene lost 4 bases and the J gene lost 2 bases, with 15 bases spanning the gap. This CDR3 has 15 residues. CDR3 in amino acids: CASSPSNQGNTEAFF. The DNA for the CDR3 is TGCGCCAGCAGCCCTTCTAATCAGGGTAACACTGAAGCTTTCTTT.

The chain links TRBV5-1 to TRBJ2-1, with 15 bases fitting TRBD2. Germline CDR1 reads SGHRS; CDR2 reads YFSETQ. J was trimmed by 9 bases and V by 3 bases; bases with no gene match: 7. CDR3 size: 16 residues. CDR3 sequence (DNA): TGCGCCAGCAGCTCCGGGACTAGCGGGGGGTGGGGTGAGCAGTTCTTC. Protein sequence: CASSSGTSGGWGEQFF. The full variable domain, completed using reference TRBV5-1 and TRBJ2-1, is KAGVTQTPRYLIKTRGQQVTLSCSPISGHRSVSWYQQTPGQGLQFLFEYFSETQRNKGNFPGRFSGRQFSNSRSEMNVSTLELGDSALYLCASSSGTSGGWGEQFFGPGTRLTVL.

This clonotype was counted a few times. For the CDR3, the DNA is TGTGCCAGTAGTATGAACAACAGGGCGAGACTCCACTTT. Translated, it gives CASSMNNRARLHF. The chain combines TRBV19 with TRBJ1-6; a weak D match, TRBD1 (6 bases). The CDR3 consists of 13 residues. V was cut by 3 bases and J by 16 bases, with 16 bases left in between. The germline V gene has CDR1 LNHDA and CDR2 SQIVND (reference sequence).

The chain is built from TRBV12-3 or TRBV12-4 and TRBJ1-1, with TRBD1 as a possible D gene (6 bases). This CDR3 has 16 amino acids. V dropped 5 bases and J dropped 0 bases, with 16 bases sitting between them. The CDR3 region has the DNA TGTGCCAGCAGTCCACGGGGGCCCCGTGTGAACACTGAAGCTTTCTTT. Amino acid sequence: CASSPRGPRVNTEAFF.

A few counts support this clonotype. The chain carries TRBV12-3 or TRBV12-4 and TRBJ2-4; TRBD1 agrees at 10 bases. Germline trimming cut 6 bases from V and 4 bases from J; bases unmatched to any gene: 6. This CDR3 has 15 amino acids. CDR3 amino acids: CASSPGTGEKNIQYF. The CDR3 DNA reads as TGTGCCAGCAGCCCTGGGACAGGGGAAAAAAACATTCAGTACTTC.

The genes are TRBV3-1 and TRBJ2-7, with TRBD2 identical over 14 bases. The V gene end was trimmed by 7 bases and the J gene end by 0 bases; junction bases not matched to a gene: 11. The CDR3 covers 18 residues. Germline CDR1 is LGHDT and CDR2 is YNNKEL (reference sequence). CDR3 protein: CASTRGLAGAKSSYEQYF. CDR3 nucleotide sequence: TGTGCCAGCACCCGGGGACTAGCGGGGGCGAAGAGCTCCTACGAGCAGTACTTC.

The CDR3 loop is CASSNPWDRKRGGFNEQFF. As DNA, the CDR3 is TGTGCCAGCAGTAACCCATGGGACCGGAAGCGGGGGGGCTTCAATGAGCAGTTCTTC. The chain combines TRBV6-2 or TRBV6-3 with TRBJ2-1; 10 bases are a match to TRBD2. The CDR3 sequence is 19 residues long. Germline loops: CDR1 MNHEY, CDR2 SVGEGT. Trimming removed 5 bases from V and 6 bases from J; junction bases left unmatched: 19.

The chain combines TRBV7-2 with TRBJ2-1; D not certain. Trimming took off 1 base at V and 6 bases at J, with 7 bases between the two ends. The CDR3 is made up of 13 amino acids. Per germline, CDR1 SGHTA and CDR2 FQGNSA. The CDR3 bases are TGTGCCAGCAGCTTAGAGGTAATCAATGAGCAGTTCTTC. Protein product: CASSLEVINEQFF.

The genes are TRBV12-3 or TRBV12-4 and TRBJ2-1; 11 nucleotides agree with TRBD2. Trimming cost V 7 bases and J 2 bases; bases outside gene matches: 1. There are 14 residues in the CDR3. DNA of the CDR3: TGTGCCAGCATAGCGGGGGGGCCCTACAATGAGCAGTTCTTC. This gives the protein CASIAGGPYNEQFF.

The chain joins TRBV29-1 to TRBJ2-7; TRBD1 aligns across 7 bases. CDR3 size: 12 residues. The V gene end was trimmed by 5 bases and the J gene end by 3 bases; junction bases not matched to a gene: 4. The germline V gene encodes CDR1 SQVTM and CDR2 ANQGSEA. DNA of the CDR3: TGCAGCGTTAGGGGACAGTTCTACGAGCAGTACTTC. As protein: CSVRGQFYEQYF.

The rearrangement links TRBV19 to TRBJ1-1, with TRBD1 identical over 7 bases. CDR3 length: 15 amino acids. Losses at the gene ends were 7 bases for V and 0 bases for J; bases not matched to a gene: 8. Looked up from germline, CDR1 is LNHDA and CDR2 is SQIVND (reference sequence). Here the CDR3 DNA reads TGTGCCAGTATAAAGGGACAGAGCCTGAACACTGAAGCTTTCTTT. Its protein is CASIKGQSLNTEAFF.

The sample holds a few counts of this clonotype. The CDR3 is CASISKIGGNYNEQFF. As DNA, the CDR3 is TGTGCCAGCATTTCCAAGATAGGGGGGAACTACAATGAGCAGTTCTTC. This chain uses TRBV3-1 with TRBJ2-1; D is possibly TRBD1 or TRBD2 (6 bases each). The CDR3 is made up of 16 amino acids. Germline lookup yields CDR1 LGHDT and CDR2 YNNKEL (reference sequence). With 7 bases removed from V and 3 bases from J, the gap between germline ends came to 19 bases.

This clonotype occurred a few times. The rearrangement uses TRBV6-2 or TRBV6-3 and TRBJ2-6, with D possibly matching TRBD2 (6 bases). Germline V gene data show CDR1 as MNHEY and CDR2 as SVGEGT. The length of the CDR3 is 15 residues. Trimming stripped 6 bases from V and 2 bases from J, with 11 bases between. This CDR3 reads CASRPGTAGANVLTF. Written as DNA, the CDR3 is TGTGCCAGCAGACCCGGGACTGCTGGGGCCAACGTCCTGACTTTC.

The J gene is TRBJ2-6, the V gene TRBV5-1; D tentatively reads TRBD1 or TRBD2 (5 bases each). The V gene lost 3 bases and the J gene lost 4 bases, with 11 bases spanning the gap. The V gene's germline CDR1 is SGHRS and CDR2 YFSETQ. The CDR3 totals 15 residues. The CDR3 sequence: CASSSPGTGANVLTF. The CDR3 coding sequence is TGCGCCAGCAGCTCCCCAGGGACCGGGGCCAACGTCCTGACTTTC.

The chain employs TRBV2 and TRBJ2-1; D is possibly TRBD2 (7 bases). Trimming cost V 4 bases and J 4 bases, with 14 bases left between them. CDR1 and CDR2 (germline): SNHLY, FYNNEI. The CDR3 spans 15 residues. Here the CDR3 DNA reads TGTGCCAGCAGTGGGTTCGGGGGGACATACAATGAGCAGTTCTTC. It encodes CASSGFGGTYNEQFF.

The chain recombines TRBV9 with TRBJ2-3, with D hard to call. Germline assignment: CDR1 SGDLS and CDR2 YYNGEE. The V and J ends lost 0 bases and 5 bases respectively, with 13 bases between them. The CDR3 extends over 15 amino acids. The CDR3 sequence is CASSVGMSWGDTQYF. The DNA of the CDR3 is TGTGCCAGCAGCGTAGGGATGAGCTGGGGAGATACGCAGTATTTT.

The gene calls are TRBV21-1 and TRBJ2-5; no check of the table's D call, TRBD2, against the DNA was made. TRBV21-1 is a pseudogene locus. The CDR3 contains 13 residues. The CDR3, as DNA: TGTGCCAGCAGCACCGGCCCCCAAGAGACCCAGTACTTC. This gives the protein CASSTGPQETQYF.

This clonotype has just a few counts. Written as DNA, the CDR3 is TGTGCCAGCAGTTCAATTTCCTCCTACGAGCAGTACTTC. Its translation is CASSSISSYEQYF. This chain uses TRBV12-3 or TRBV12-4 with TRBJ2-7; D is undetermined. The ends were cut back, 4 bases at V and 0 bases at J, with 7 bases in the middle. This CDR3 spans 13 amino acids.

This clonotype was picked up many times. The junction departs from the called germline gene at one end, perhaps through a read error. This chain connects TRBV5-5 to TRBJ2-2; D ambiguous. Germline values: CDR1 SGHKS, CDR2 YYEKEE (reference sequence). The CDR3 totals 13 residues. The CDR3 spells CASSPENTGELFF. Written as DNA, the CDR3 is TGCGCCAGCAGCCCGGAAAACACCGGGGAGCTGTTTTTT.

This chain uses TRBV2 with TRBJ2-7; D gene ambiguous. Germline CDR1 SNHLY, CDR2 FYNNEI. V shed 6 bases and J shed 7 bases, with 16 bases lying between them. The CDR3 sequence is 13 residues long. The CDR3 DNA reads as TGTGCCAGCAGCCCAGACTCCACCCGGGAGCAGTACTTC. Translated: CASSPDSTREQYF.

The CDR3 protein is CASKGTGGLGSNQPQHF. The CDR3 DNA follows: TGTGCCAGCAAGGGGACAGGGGGTTTAGGGAGCAATCAGCCCCAGCATTTT. This chain uses TRBV28 with TRBJ1-5; 11 nucleotides line up with TRBD1. The CDR3 has 17 amino acids. The germline V gene encodes CDR1 MDHEN and CDR2 SYDVKM. The junction had 9 bases not matched to a gene; V was cut back by 7 bases and J by 1 base.